This T cell receptor beta chain was captured by sequencing in a study of type 1 and type 2 diabetes patients. The PCR template was genomic DNA. A primer set of 30 forward and 13 reverse primers amplified the CDR3. TCRdb ran MiXCR on the multiplex PCR reads and lists one entry per CDR3 protein. The table has about 250,000 distinct CDR3 sequences, 45% to 60% seen once. Germline V gene data show CDR1 as SGHRS and CDR2 as YFSETQ. CDR3 length equals 17 residues. V lost 4 bases and J 0 bases, leaving 19 bases between the germline ends. The sequence derives from a man aged 18 to 29 with type 2 diabetes. J is TRBJ1-1 and V is TRBV5-1; D call uncertain. The sequencing input was peripheral blood mononuclear cells (PBMCs). The CDR3 reads CASSPATRGGMNTEAFF. The CDR3 region has the DNA TGCGCCAGCAGCCCAGCAACCCGGGGAGGAATGAACACTGAAGCTTTCTTT.